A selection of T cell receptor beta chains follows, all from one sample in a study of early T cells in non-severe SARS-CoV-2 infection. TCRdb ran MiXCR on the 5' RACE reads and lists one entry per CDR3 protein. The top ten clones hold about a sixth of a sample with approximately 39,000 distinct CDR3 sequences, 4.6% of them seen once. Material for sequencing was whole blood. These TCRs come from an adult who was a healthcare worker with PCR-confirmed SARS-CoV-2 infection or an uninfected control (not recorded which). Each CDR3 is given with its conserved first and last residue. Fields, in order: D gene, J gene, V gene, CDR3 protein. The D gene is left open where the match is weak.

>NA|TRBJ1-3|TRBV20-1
CSATTGRQGNTIYF
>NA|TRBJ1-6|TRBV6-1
CASVGSLGGTNSPLHF
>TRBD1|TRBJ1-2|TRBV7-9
CASSRDRVGYTF
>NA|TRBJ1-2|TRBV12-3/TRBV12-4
CASSPGRDYGYTF
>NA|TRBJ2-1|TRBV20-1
CSAGVVGDEQFF
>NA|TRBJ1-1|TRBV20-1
CSALQGSDPEAFF
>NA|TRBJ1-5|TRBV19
CASSTNMEQPQHF
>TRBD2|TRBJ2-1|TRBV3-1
CASSQDQRGASGPFF
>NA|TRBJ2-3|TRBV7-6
CASSPGRDDTQYF
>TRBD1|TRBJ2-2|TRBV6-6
CASSYPPGQTAGELFF
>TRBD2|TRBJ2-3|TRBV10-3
CAIRAGGGTDTQYF
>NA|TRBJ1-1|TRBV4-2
CASSQDRGRRVQVAFF
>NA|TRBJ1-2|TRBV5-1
CASSLEVRDGYTF
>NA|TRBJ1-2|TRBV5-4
CASSLEGPGGYTF
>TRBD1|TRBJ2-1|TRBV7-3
CASSLEQGAGEQFF
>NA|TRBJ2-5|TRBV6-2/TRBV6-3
CASSPGQTNQETQYF
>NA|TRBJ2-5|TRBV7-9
CATHTETQYF
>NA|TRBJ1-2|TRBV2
CASSVGPSTAQNYGYTF
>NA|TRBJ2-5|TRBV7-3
CASSSAHAVDMSVETQYF
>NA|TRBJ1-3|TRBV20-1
CSARMRRQEGNTIYF
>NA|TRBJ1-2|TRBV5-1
CASSLETREGGYTF
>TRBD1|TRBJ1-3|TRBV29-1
CSARTGASGNTIYF
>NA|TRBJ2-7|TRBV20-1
CSARDRANVMSYEQYF
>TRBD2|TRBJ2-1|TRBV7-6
CASSSLAGAYNEQFF
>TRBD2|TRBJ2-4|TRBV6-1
CASSLGGGQNIQYF
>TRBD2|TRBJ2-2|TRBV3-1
CASSQVTSHTGELFF
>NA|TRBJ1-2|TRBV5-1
CASSSGTWDTRGYTF
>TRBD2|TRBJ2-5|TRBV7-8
CASSLQGGGVQETQYF
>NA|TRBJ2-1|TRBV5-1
CASSLSSGNEQFF
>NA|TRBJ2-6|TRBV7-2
CASSFVGRRSGANVLTF
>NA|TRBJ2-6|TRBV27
CASSVTAAGTGANVLTF
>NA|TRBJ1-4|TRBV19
CASTGTVELFF
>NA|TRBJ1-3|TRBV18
CASSPPPGNTIYF
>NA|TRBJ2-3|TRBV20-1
CSAMGLADTQYF
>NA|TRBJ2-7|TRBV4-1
CASSQVGGRTHEQYF
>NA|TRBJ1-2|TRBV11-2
CASSLDWTNYGYTF
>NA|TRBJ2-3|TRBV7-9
CASGRGTDTQYF
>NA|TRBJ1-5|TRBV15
CATSGEDASNQPQHF
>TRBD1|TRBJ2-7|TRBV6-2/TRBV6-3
CASSYFDRGGSYEQYF
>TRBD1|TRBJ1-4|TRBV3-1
CASSPRGTGAEKLFF
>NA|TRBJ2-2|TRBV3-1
CASTRRPGPGELFF
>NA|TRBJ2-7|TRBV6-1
CASSVEGPPYEQYF
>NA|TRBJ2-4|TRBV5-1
CASSLGGKNIQYF
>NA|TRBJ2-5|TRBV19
CATGPWGETQYF
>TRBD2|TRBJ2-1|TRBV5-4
CASNWRGDHEQFF
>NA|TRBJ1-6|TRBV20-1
CSARDSQGNSPLHF
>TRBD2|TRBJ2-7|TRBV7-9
CASSSSGGVEQYF
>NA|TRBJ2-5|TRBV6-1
CASSEAVNQETQYF
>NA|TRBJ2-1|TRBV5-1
CASSPQLATYNEQFF
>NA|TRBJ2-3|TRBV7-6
CASSSPADTQYF
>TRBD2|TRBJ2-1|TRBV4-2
CASSQAGAGGRNEQFF
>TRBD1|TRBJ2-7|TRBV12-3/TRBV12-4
CASSEYRDRADEQYF
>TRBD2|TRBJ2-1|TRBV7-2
CASSRERGLSSYNEQFF